This T cell receptor (beta chain) is drawn from a study of cytomegalovirus exposure and HLA in healthy donors. Overall study findings and caveats: A previous analysis found most TCR beta V segments productive roughly 87% or roughly 30% of the time. Follow-up analysis later connected one missense variant in DCLRE1C with trimming of TCR beta V- and J-genes.

Only a few counts were recorded for this clone. No antigen is known for it. Those who donated were healthy bone marrow donors. Germline assignment: CDR1 MNHEY and CDR2 SVGAGI. CDR3 size: 14 residues. The V end was cut by 5 bases, the J end by 7 bases, with 17 bases between. In the PCR, 60 Vbeta and 13 Jbeta primers were used. The repertoire was sequenced with immunoSEQ multiplex PCR; TCRdb's copy has only in-frame clones and lacks some. The table shows approximately 120,000 clones, with roughly 79% occurring only once. The specimen sequenced was PBMCs. The sequence derives from a woman aged 50 to 60 in good health and CMV-seropositive. This sequence joins TRBV6-5 and TRBJ1-1; weak D call: TRBD1 (5 bases). This chain's CDR3 is CASSLRQLGFEAFF. The DNA of the CDR3 is TGTGCCAGCAGTCTCCGACAGCTAGGGTTTGAAGCTTTCTTT.